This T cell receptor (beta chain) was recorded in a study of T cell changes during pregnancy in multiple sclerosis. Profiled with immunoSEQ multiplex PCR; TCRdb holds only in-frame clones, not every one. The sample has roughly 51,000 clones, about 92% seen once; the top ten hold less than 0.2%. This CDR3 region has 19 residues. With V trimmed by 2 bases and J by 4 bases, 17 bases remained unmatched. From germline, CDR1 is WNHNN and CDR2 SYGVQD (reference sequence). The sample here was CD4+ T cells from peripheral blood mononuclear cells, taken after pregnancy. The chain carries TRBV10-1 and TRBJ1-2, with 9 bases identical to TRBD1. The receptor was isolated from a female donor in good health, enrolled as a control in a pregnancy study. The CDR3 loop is CASSEAGTGKGAVGYGYTF. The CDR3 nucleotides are TGCGCCAGCAGTGAGGCCGGGACAGGGAAAGGTGCGGTTGGCTATGGCTACACCTTC.